This T cell receptor (beta chain) was obtained from a study of blood T cell repertoires in COVID-19 (dated by TCRdb to 2020 to 2021). As for the study more broadly: Samples covering the acute and convalescent phases of COVID-19 were provided by collaborators in the United States, Italy and Spain. The material from the prospective study consisted of cDNA or gDNA derived from T cells, B-cell-depleted T cells, or PBMCs. The dataset comprised deeply sampled blood TCRbeta repertoires from subjects exposed to, actively infected with, or recovered from COVID-19. The repertoires were released in a freely available public database meant as a resource for research on the immune response to SARS-CoV-2. The samples were drawn from the first 160 participants of the ongoing ImmuneRACE study and from 950 to 1,500 subjects provided by 6 global collaborators. A de-identified subject ID, COVID-19 status, age in years and sex were almost always included in the sample metadata. Where HLA class I and class II types were available, the types were taken from metadata supplied by the sample provider, not from assay-based typing.

Turning to this clone: What this receptor recognizes is not known. No much larger clone is present one base from it, and per-base qualities are unavailable.

Enrolling through a virtual design, the prospective study's participants ranged in age from roughly 18 to 100 years and lived across 24 United States geographic areas. Cohort assignment in the prospective study relied on participant-reported clinical history from a screening survey and a study questionnaire. For ImmuneRACE Cohort 3, a participant was defined as recovered based on two consecutive negative NP/OP PCR tests, clearance by a healthcare professional, or resolution of symptoms. In the prospective study, whole blood, serum and a nasopharyngeal or oropharyngeal swab were collected from each participant by mobile phlebotomists. Over an approximately 2-month period, participants in the prospective study had the option of providing additional blood draws and questionnaires. Before DNA extraction, prospective study blood samples were shipped either frozen or at room temperature. TCRbeta CDR3 regions were amplified from genomic DNA by means of the immunoSEQ Assay, a bias-controlled multiplex PCR. As for the original processing: Within the assay, amplification of reference gene primers was used to estimate how many nucleated cells each sample contained. To quantify the absolute abundance of each unique TCRbeta CDR3 rearrangement, sequence reads were collapsed and filtered. For each sample, productive Simpson clonality was calculated as the square root of Simpson's diversity index across productive rearrangements. Not all clones reach the TCRdb copy of this immuneACCESS table, which keeps in-frame sequences only. Checked studies attribute under half of the gap to unresolved V genes and leave the rest unexplained. V, J and clone size are taken as reported in that table, and D and trimming were inferred from the DNA itself. The sample yields over 200,000 clones; nearly 90% were counted once. About a tenth of the sample rests with the top ten.

Inclusive of the bounding cysteine and phenylalanine, the CDR3 is 15 residues long. CDR3 DNA is the only sequence kept; it has 45 bases, read in frame from the first base. V loses 6 bases of germline sequence and J loses 6 bases, and the interval between the two ends is 17 bases. In the germline V gene, CDR1 corresponds to MDHEN and CDR2 to SYDVKM. Broader findings and caveats from the paper: Clinical and demographic metadata were provided uncurated, with the amount varying by source and participant.

Material: PBMCs or T cells enriched from blood (not recorded which). Recombination linked TRBV28 to TRBJ1-4, with TRBD1 tentatively as D gene (6 bases match). This TCR was recovered from a man aged 25-45 years who had recovered from COVID-19. The CDR3 region has the sequence CASSLGRGADEKLFF. The DNA is TGTGCCAGCAGCCTAGGGAGGGGGGCCGATGAAAAACTGTTTTTT.